This record looks at one TCR beta chain sequence and its context. Antigen unknown. The sample originates from a study of T cell responses to AZD1222 COVID-19 vaccine. General study findings and limits: Reportedly, close to half of spike-specific TCRs are directed against unmutated variant regions. Clonal diversity may have been underestimated in mostly white British donors. Researchers report vaccine-associated CD4 TCRs spanning spike, with dominance at 160-218 and 743-854. Baseline seropositivity occurred in only a handful of AZD1222 recipients.

This table comes from immunoSEQ multiplex PCR, and its TCRdb copy is limited to in-frame clones, with some not included. The sample lists around 160,000 clones; 90% to 95% were seen once. CDR1 and CDR2 (germline): LGHDT, YNNKEL (reference sequence). This CDR3 has 15 amino acids. V lost 2 bases to trimming and J lost 2 bases, with 12 bases between them. This TCR was sampled from an adult in good health. The starting material was peripheral blood, obtained on day 0 of MenACWY control vaccination. The chain links TRBV3-1 (or the pseudogene TRBV3-2) to TRBJ1-1; D is possibly TRBD1 (5 bases). CDR3 coding DNA: TGTGCCAGCAGCCAATTGACCAGGGTTAACACTGAAGCTTTCTTT. Its translation: CASSQLTRVNTEAFF.